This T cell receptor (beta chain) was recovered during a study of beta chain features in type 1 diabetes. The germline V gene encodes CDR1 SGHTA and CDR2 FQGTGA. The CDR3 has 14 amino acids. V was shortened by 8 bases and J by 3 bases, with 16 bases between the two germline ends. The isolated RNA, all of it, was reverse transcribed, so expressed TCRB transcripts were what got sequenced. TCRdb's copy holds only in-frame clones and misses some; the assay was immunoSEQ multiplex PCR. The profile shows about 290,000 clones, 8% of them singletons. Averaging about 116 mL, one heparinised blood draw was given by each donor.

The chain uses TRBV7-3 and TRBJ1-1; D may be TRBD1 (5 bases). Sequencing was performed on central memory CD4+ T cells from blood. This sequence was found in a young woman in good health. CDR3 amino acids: CASAEQGWDTEAFF. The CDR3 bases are TGTGCCAGCGCCGAGCAGGGCTGGGACACTGAAGCTTTCTTT.